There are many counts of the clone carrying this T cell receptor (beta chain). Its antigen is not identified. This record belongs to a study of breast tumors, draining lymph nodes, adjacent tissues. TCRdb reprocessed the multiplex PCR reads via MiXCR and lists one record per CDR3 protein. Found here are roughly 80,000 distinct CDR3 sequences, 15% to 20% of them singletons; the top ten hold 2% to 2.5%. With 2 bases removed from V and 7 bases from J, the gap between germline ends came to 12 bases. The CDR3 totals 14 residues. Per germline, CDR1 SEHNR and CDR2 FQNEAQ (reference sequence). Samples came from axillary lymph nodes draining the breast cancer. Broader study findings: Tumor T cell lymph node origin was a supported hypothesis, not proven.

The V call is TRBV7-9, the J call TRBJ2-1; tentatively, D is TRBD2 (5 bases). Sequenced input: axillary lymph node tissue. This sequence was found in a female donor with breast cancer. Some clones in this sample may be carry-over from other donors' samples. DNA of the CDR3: TGTGCCAGCAGCTTAAGCGGAGTCCAGAATGAGCAGTTCTTC. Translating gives CASSLSGVQNEQFF.